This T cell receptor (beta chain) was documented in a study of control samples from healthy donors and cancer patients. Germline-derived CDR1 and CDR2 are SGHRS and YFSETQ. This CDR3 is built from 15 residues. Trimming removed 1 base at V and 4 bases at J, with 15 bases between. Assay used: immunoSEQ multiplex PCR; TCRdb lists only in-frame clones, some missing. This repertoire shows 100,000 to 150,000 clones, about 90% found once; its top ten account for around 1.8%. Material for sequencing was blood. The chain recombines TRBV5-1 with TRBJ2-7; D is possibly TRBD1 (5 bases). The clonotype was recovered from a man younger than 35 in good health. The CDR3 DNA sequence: TGCGCCAGCAGCTTGTTACAGGCCAGAGATTACGAGCAGTACTTC. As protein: CASSLLQARDYEQYF.